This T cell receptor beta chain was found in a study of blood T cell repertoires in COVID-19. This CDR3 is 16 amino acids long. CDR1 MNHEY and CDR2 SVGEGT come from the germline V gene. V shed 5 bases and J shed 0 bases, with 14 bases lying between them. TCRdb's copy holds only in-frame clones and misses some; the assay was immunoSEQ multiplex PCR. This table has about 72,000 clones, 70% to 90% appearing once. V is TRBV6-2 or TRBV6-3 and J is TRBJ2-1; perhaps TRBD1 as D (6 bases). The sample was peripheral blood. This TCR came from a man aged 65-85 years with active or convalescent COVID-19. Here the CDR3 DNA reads TGTGCCAGCAGTCGCCTTGGACAGAGCTCCTACAATGAGCAGTTCTTC. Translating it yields CASSRLGQSSYNEQFF.